The subject of this entry is one T cell receptor beta chain. Its antigen has not been determined. One base away there is no much larger clone; base qualities are not given. This entry belongs to a study of blood T cells in healthy people across ages (dated by TCRdb to between 2014 and 2017). Study-wide context: In model experiments, roughly one uniquely barcoded TCR beta cDNA molecule per two T cells was captured by template switching. Age-related changes in TCR beta repertoire diversity were measured in the study by deep sequencing normalized with unique cDNA molecular identifiers. Four age groups were formed from the donors: young (average approximately 15 years), middle-aged (more than 35), aged (roughly 56) and long-lived (around 82). Donors of different ages were randomly distributed across sequencing lanes to avoid experimental bias. Using the same blood draw, the study looked at two additional independent replicas of 1 million unique cDNA reads for two donors, one aged 18 to 30 and the other aged 80 or older.

The donors were some 39 Caucasian individuals from Russia, aged 6 to 90 years, who were systemically healthy. Each donor gave roughly 9.5 milliliters of peripheral blood, collected into EDTA-treated Vacutainer tubes. Ficoll-Paque density-gradient centrifugation was used to isolate PBMCs, with at least 6.5 million per sample. Trizol reagent was used to extract total RNA from the PBMCs, yielding at least 6 micrograms per sample. For every donor, an aliquot of PBMCs went through flow cytometry to measure the percentages of naive CD45RAhigh/CD27high T cells. Receptors were amplified or captured by 5' RACE. TCRdb lists the instrument as Illumina HiSeq 2500. A second about 7 to 12 cycle PCR used a sample-barcoded 5' primer and a J-beta primer mix. A unique molecular identifier was introduced onto each TCR beta cDNA molecule by a template-switch 5' adaptor carrying 12 random nucleotides. At least 3 million CDR3-containing paired-end reads were obtained from each sample. The Mint cDNA synthesis kit, primed by a TRBC-specific oligonucleotide, was used to synthesize first-strand cDNA from all RNA. Following uracil-DNA glycosylase treatment, a first 18-cycle PCR with universal primers M1SS and BC2_uni_R was performed on all cDNA. In the source study's methods: For normalization, 1 million high-quality reads were randomly selected from each sample, with every read carrying a distinct molecular identifier. Reads sharing molecular identifiers were discarded rather than binned into consensus sequences. MiTCR, with a Q25 quality threshold and the strictest error-elimination algorithm, was used for CDR3 identification, clonotype clustering and error correction. A nonparametric unseen species model using Euler transformation provided a lower-bound estimate of total TCR beta diversity. TCRdb reprocessing: public reads trimmed at Q25 with fastp, clones called with MiXCR, in-frame beta chains kept. Each entry is one CDR3 protein sequence, shown with its most common DNA and genes. The V and J calls here are based on TCRdb, not the publication. This sample gives about 1.8 million distinct CDR3 sequences in total; around half of them show up just once. Approximately 2.1% of the sample rests with the top ten.

From cysteine to phenylalanine, the CDR3 is 16 amino acids long. CDR3 DNA is the only sequence kept; it has 48 bases, read in frame from the first base. CDR1 is given as SGHDN and CDR2 as FVKESK, both from the germline V gene. V is reduced by 8 bases and J by 7 bases, leaving a spacing of 27 bases between them. Findings and caveats that apply to the study as a whole: Estimates of total diversity based on one million sequenced T cells were regarded as lower bounds and as underestimates. As age increased, observed TCR beta diversity per million T cells dropped in a roughly linear way, and a significant reduction was already evident by age roughly 40. A strong correlation was found between observed TCR beta diversity and the percentage of naive T cells measured by flow cytometry. Since profiling was done on bulk unsorted PBMCs, naive and antigen-experienced compartments could not be conclusively compared. Compared with the aged group, more naive CD4+ T cells, fewer expanded clones and increased TCR diversity were shown by the long-lived group, suggesting age selection. Because the CMV infection status of the donors was unknown, age-related changes in expanded clonotypes may potentially have been confounded.

The V and J segments used are TRBV14 and TRBJ2-7; the D segment might be TRBD1 or TRBD2, since each matches 5 bases. The clonotype comes from a woman aged 40-49 years in good health. The sequenced sample consisted of blood. The CDR3 protein sequence reads: CASGQPGLAGSSEQYF. The nucleotide sequence reads as follows: TGTGCCAGCGGACAACCAGGGCTAGCTGGGTCTTCAGAGCAGTACTTC.